The 7 T cell receptor beta chains in this list originate from one sample, sequenced in a study of shared clonotypes between healthy human individuals. Assay: immunoSEQ multiplex PCR; the TCRdb copy retains only in-frame clones and omits some. The sample consists of millions of clones, 85% to 95% of them appearing once. The sample comprised naive CD4+ T cells sorted from blood. Subset denoted: CD45RA+ positively selected. Source of these receptors: a man aged 18 to 30 in good health.

This sequence joins TRBV20-1 and TRBJ1-6, with a tentative D call TRBD1 (5 bases). Trimming stripped 4 bases from V and 9 bases from J, with 7 bases between. This CDR3 is built from 11 residues. Germline CDR1 DFQATT, CDR2 SNEGSKA (reference sequence). CDR3 bases: TGCAGTGCTACCGGGACTTCACCCCTCCACTTT. Translating gives CSATGTSPLHF.

J is TRBJ2-1 and V is TRBV5-6, with TRBD2 identical over 16 bases. The CDR3 runs 17 residues. V gave up 3 bases and J gave up 7 bases; unmatched junction bases: 7. Germline V gene sequence: CDR1 SGHDT, CDR2 YYEEEE. The CDR3 loop is CASSWGLAGGPENEQFF. CDR3 DNA: TGTGCCAGCAGCTGGGGACTAGCGGGAGGGCCAGAGAATGAGCAGTTCTTC.

This chain connects TRBV7-9 to TRBJ2-3; a weak D match, TRBD1 (5 bases). Germline lookup yields CDR1 SEHNR and CDR2 FQNEAQ (reference sequence). V was cut by 8 bases and J by 0 bases, with 15 bases left in between. This CDR3 spans 15 amino acids. DNA for the CDR3: TGTGCCAGCTCCCCAGGGTTCTCTAGCACAGATACGCAGTATTTT. Its translation: CASSPGFSSTDTQYF.

The chain has TRBV4-1 and TRBJ2-3; 7 bases agree with TRBD2. Trimming removed 1 base from V and 3 bases from J; junction bases left unmatched: 4. CDR3 size: 15 residues. From germline, CDR1 is MGHRA and CDR2 YSYEKL. The CDR3 coding sequence is TGCGCCAGCAGCCAAGGGACTAGTAAAACAGATACGCAGTATTTT. Translation gives CASSQGTSKTDTQYF.

The chain joins TRBV5-1 to TRBJ1-1, with a weak D call TRBD1 (5 bases). The V and J ends lost 0 bases and 7 bases respectively, with 13 bases between them. This CDR3 comprises 14 residues. Germline assignment: CDR1 SGHRS and CDR2 YFSETQ. CDR3: CASSLGGREVEAFF. The CDR3, as DNA: TGCGCCAGCAGCTTGGGTGGCAGGGAGGTTGAAGCTTTCTTT.

The V and J genes are TRBV6-6 and TRBJ1-1; 7 nucleotides line up with TRBD1. There are 12 residues in the CDR3. Germline V gives CDR1 MNHNY, CDR2 SVGAGI (reference sequence). The junction had 4 bases not matched to a gene; V was cut back by 4 bases and J by 8 bases. CDR3 region: CASSFPDREAFF. CDR3 nucleotide sequence: TGTGCCAGCAGTTTTCCGGACAGGGAAGCTTTCTTT.

The V gene is TRBV9, the J gene TRBJ2-2; D is ambiguous. The length of the CDR3 is 15 residues. The germline gives CDR1 SGDLS, CDR2 YYNGEE. V gave up 0 bases and J gave up 1 base, with 7 bases separating them. The CDR3 reads CASSVDSLNTGELFF. As DNA, the CDR3 is TGTGCCAGCAGCGTAGACAGTCTGAACACCGGGGAGCTGTTTTTT.